This TCR beta chain was sequenced during a study of T cells after yellow fever vaccination. The authors made TCR cDNA by 5'RACE template switching, adding a universal primer site and UMIs. Each CDR3 protein is one row after TCRdb ran MiXCR on the 5' RACE reads. Counted here are over 300,000 distinct CDR3 sequences, about 4% occurring once; the ten biggest clones make up around 23%. Germline CDR1 SGDLS, CDR2 YYNGEE. Unmatched junction bases numbered 17, after V lost 2 bases and J lost 5 bases. The length of the CDR3 is 18 residues. General study points: Most primary-vaccination clones recurred post-booster (roughly 97% CD4, about 90% CD8). Researchers cautioned that FACS-sorted repertoires could harbor abundant clonotypes contaminating from the bulk population.

This clonotype was observed a handful of times. Its antigen is still unknown. This specimen was PBMCs, taken 5 days after the yellow fever booster vaccination. V is TRBV9 and J is TRBJ2-5, with TRBD2 matching over 8 bases. The TCR originated in a man between 18 and 35 years old who received the YFV17D yellow fever vaccine. The CDR3 spells CASSVTVGHGLARETQYF. The CDR3 nucleotides are TGTGCCAGCAGCGTGACCGTGGGGCATGGACTAGCACGGGAGACCCAGTACTTC. The full variable domain, completed using reference TRBV9 and TRBJ2-5, is DSGVTQTPKHLITATGQRVTLRCSPRSGDLSVYWYQQSLDQGLQFLIQYYNGEERAKGNILERFSAQQFPDLHSELNLSSLELGDSALYFCASSVTVGHGLARETQYFGPGTRLLVL.